The source of this T cell receptor beta chain is a study of shared clonotypes between healthy human individuals. The CDR3 loop spans 13 amino acids. CDR1 and CDR2 (germline): SGHTA, FQGTGA. V was clipped by 5 bases and J by 9 bases, with 14 bases between them. Study outcomes and limitations: Larger estimated richness was generally seen in naive subsets than in memory subsets.

Of note for this clone: The antigen remains unidentified.

Every donor, a Caucasian adult, lived in Nashville, Tennessee. The method was immunoSEQ multiplex PCR; TCRdb's version includes in-frame clones alone and lacks a portion of them. Of more than 900,000 clones listed, around 82% are singletons. The sample comprised memory CD4+ T cells from PBMCs. Subset meaning: CD45RA-negative fraction. The clonotype was recovered from a man younger than 35 in good health. Some clones in this sample may be carry-over from other donors' samples. The rearrangement joins TRBV7-3 to TRBJ2-1, with D possibly being TRBD1 or TRBD2 (5 bases each). CDR3 residues: CASSRTRDGEQFF. The CDR3 bases are TGTGCCAGCAGCCGGACTCGGGACGGTGAGCAGTTCTTC.